This T cell receptor (beta chain) was documented in a study of regulatory T cells in long-lasting Graves disease. This clonotype was detected a few times. Building of the TCR beta libraries involved iRepertoire HTBI primers and Arm-PCR of CDR3 regions. From the multiplex PCR reads, TCRdb called clonotypes with MiXCR, one entry per CDR3 protein. The sample holds a few hundred thousand distinct CDR3 sequences, approximately 14% seen once. This CDR3 is built from 14 residues. Germline CDR1 and CDR2: SGHRS and YFSETQ. The V and J ends lost 5 bases and 8 bases respectively, with 17 bases between them. Described time point: newly diagnosed GD, antithyroid drugs for less than 3 months. PBMC-extracted RNA yielded the TCR library. This sample also belongs to another study, concerning T cells in Graves' hyperthyroidism and ophthalmopathy.

Material: peripheral blood mononuclear cells (PBMCs), obtained at new diagnosis, from a patient treated with antithyroid drugs. The rearrangement uses TRBV5-1 and TRBJ1-5; possible D gene TRBD1, 5 bases. The receptor comes from a woman in her fifties or sixties with Graves disease. CDR3 DNA sequence: TGCGCCAGCAGTCCCGGGGACCCCGGCGAGCCCCAGCATTTT. Residues: CASSPGDPGEPQHF. The full variable domain, its missing parts supplied by reference TRBV5-1 and TRBJ1-5, is KAGVTQTPRYLIKTRGQQVTLSCSPISGHRSVSWYQQTPGQGLQFLFEYFSETQRNKGNFPGRFSGRQFSNSRSEMNVSTLELGDSALYLCASSPGDPGEPQHFGDGTRLSIL.